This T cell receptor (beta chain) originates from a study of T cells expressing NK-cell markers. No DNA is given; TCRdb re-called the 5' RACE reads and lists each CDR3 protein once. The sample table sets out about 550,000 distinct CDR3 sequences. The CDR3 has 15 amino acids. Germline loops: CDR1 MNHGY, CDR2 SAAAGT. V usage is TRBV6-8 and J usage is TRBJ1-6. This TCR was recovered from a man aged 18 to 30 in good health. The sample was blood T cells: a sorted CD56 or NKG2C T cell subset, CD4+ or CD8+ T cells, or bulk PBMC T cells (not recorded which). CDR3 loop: CASSYAAVYNSPLHF.